Given below is one TCR beta chain in context. No antigen is known for it. No much larger clone exists at a distance of one base, and base qualities are not known. Preparation of the library involved the immunoSEQ multiplex PCR assay. TCRdb limited this immuneACCESS table to in-frame rearrangements with V and J called. A share of clones is missing; checked studies link under half to unresolved V genes, and the rest is unexplained. For this sample there are under 35,000 clones; 85% to 95% appear just once. The ten biggest clones cover over 15% of the sample. V sheds 4 bases and J sheds 1 base, leaving 10 bases between their ends. There are 14 amino acids in the CDR3, from cysteine to phenylalanine inclusive. The entry retains the CDR3 DNA only, 42 bases that are in frame from base 1. The germline V gene (reference sequence) supplies CDR1 LNHDA and CDR2 SQIVND. The source of the sample is a study of chemoradiotherapy in HPV16-positive cancers (dated by TCRdb to the early 2020s). For context, the study as a whole: Candidate HPV-specific T-cell clones and common TCR motifs were defined by functional T-cell assays performed on cells from two HPV16-positive patients. The study asked whether T-cell immunity to the HPV oncoproteins E6 and E7 changes during chemoradiotherapy and whether this immunity affects survival. The candidate HPV-specific TCRs and motifs were subsequently tracked in TCR repertoires obtained from 65 to 95 patients with HPV-related cancers. Study-wide conclusions, independent of this receptor: Only a couple of HPV16-positive patients were used to derive the functional definition of HPV-specific T cells, and the survival association was reported for HPV16-positive patients. Expansion of candidate HPV-specific clones and E7-related TCR motifs was observed in the tumor microenvironment during treatment, whereas no such expansion was observed for non-HPV-specific T cells. Improved recurrence-free survival in HPV16-positive patients was associated with expansion of HPV-responsive T cells during chemoradiotherapy.

Repertoires were sampled repeatedly over the course of chemoradiotherapy, so clonal expansion could be followed in the tumor microenvironment. The sample consisted of blood, taken from a patient who underwent chemoradiotherapy. The sequence is built from TRBV19 and TRBJ1-1; TRBD1 is perhaps the D gene, given 6 matching bases. This sequence originates from a human donor with HPV-associated anogenital cancer. The CDR3 protein sequence reads: CASSRTGKNTEAFF. The DNA sequence follows: TGTGCCAGTAGTAGAACAGGGAAGAACACTGAAGCTTTCTTT.